These 28 T cell receptor beta chains share one sample of origin, sequenced in a study of early T cells in non-severe SARS-CoV-2 infection. TCRdb reprocessed the 5' RACE reads with MiXCR, giving one entry per CDR3 protein. The sample lists tens of thousands of distinct CDR3 sequences; around 19% were seen once. This specimen consisted of whole blood, obtained at baseline. These receptors were obtained from an adult who was a healthcare worker with PCR-confirmed SARS-CoV-2 infection or an uninfected control (not recorded which).

This rearrangement joins TRBV25-1 to TRBJ1-6; D is undetermined. V lost 5 bases, J lost 0 bases, and 8 bases lay in between. This CDR3 comprises 15 residues. Looked up from germline, CDR1 is MGHDK and CDR2 is SYGVNS. CDR3 sequence (DNA): TGTGCCAGCAGTCTGGGTTACTCCTATAATTCACCCCTCCACTTT. This encodes CASSLGYSYNSPLHF.

This clonotype was counted at least ten times. This sequence joins TRBV7-2 and TRBJ2-7; D gene uncertain. CDR3 length equals 13 residues. V was shortened by 5 bases and J by 2 bases, with 10 bases between the two germline ends. Germline V lookup: CDR1 SGHTA, CDR2 FQGNSA. The CDR3 DNA follows: TGTGCCAGCAGCCTCACAGTTACCTACGAGCAGTACTTC. Translating it yields CASSLTVTYEQYF.

V gene TRBV5-1 combines with J gene TRBJ2-7; 9 nucleotides match TRBD2. Germline V CDR1 and CDR2: SGHRS, YFSETQ. With 2 bases clipped from V and 0 bases from J, the junction kept 6 bases outside the gene matches. CDR3 length equals 16 residues. CDR3 DNA: TGCGCCAGCAGCTTTCTGAGTAGCGGGAGCTCCTACGAGCAGTACTTC. Translated: CASSFLSSGSSYEQYF. The whole variable domain, remainder taken from reference TRBV5-1 and TRBJ2-7, is KAGVTQTPRYLIKTRGQQVTLSCSPISGHRSVSWYQQTPGQGLQFLFEYFSETQRNKGNFPGRFSGRQFSNSRSEMNVSTLELGDSALYLCASSFLSSGSSYEQYFGPGTRLTVT.

This clonotype has a handful of counts. One end of the junction varies from germline; a read error may be responsible. The chain has TRBV5-4 and TRBJ1-1; D not certain. The CDR3 length is 14 residues. Germline CDR1 is SGHNT and CDR2 is YYREEE (reference sequence). CDR3 sequence (DNA): TGTGCCAGCAGCTTGCGGGCAGTAAACACTGAAGCTTCCTTT. Protein product: CASSLRAVNTEASF.

This chain's CDR3 is CARTGPAIHSGNTIYF. In nucleotides, the CDR3 is TGTGCCAGGACCGGGCCAGCCATCCACTCTGGAAACACCATATATTTT. V is TRBV6-2 or TRBV6-3 and J is TRBJ1-3; unclear D gene. The CDR3 has 16 residues. CDR1 MNHEY and CDR2 SVGEGT come from the germline V gene. Trimming took off 9 bases at V and 0 bases at J, with 18 bases between the two ends.

The genes are TRBV7-9 and TRBJ2-1; TRBD2 matches 11 bases. The CDR3 runs 19 residues. The V segment lost 4 bases and the J segment 0 bases; nucleotides outside the gene matches: 11. Looked up from germline, CDR1 is SEHNR and CDR2 is FQNEAQ (reference sequence). This CDR3 reads CASSSGLAEHGSSYNEQFF. The CDR3 bases are TGTGCCAGCAGCTCGGGACTAGCGGAGCATGGGAGCTCCTACAATGAGCAGTTCTTC.

At least ten counts were recorded for this clonotype. The chain recombines TRBV10-3 with TRBJ2-5; D is uncertain. V lost 4 bases and J lost 3, with 6 bases in between. The CDR3 totals 12 residues. CDR1 ENHRY and CDR2 SYGVKD come from the germline V gene. The CDR3 here is CAISVKEETQYF. The DNA of the CDR3 is TGTGCCATCAGTGTCAAGGAAGAGACCCAGTACTTC.

There are many counts of this clonotype. The chain uses TRBV20-1 and TRBJ1-6; D gene uncertain. The CDR3 is 12 residues long. Germline lookup yields CDR1 DFQATT and CDR2 SNEGSKA (reference sequence). Trimming removed 7 bases at V and 6 bases at J, with 10 bases between. The CDR3 loop reads CSGGEGNSPLHF. CDR3 nucleotides: TGCAGTGGGGGAGAGGGTAATTCACCCCTCCACTTT.

The chain is built from TRBV7-2 and TRBJ1-2, with D perhaps matching TRBD1 (5 bases). V was clipped by 1 base and J by 0 bases, with 12 bases between them. Germline values: CDR1 SGHTA, CDR2 FQGNSA. The CDR3 is 16 amino acids. For the CDR3, the DNA is TGTGCCAGCAGCTTAGAGAGGGGCAGAGCTAACTATGGCTACACCTTC. Translating gives CASSLERGRANYGYTF.

This clonotype was observed a few times. The gene calls are TRBV7-2 and TRBJ2-7, with TRBD2 matching over 7 bases. The CDR3 has 13 residues. Germline values: CDR1 SGHTA, CDR2 FQGNSA. V shed 5 bases and J 4 bases; nucleotides not matched to a gene: 5. CDR3 loop: CASSKTSKYEQYF. CDR3 DNA sequence: TGTGCCAGCAGCAAGACTAGCAAGTACGAGCAGTACTTC.

The CDR3 reads CATSRTGESGNTIYF. CDR3 nucleotide sequence: TGTGCCACCAGCAGAACAGGGGAATCTGGAAACACCATATATTTT. This chain links TRBV15 with TRBJ1-3; TRBD1 matches 7 bases. The CDR3 length is 15 residues. Germline assignment: CDR1 LNHNV and CDR2 YYDKDF (reference sequence). J was trimmed by 1 base and V by 2 bases; bases with no gene match: 2.

The rearrangement joins TRBV10-3 to TRBJ2-7; 7 bases are shared with TRBD2. Looked up from germline, CDR1 is ENHRY and CDR2 is SYGVKD. The CDR3 extends over 14 amino acids. Germline trimming cut 6 bases from V and 1 base from J; bases unmatched to any gene: 6. DNA of the CDR3: TGTGCCATCAGGTCCAGCGGGACTTCCTACGAGCAGTACTTC. Protein product: CAIRSSGTSYEQYF.

This sequence joins TRBV5-1 and TRBJ2-7; no definite D call. This CDR3 has 15 amino acids. Looked up from germline, CDR1 is SGHRS and CDR2 is YFSETQ. Between the trimmed V and J ends, which lost 4 bases and 5 bases, there was a span of 19 bases. CDR3 nucleotide sequence: TGCGCCAGCAGCAGCAGTCAGGTAGGGTCGGACGAGCAGTACTTC. The encoded protein is CASSSSQVGSDEQYF.

This clonotype was detected a few times. The chain is built from TRBV7-2 and TRBJ2-3; 8 bases map to TRBD2. V dropped 0 bases and J dropped 6; count of bases not matched to a gene: 2. This CDR3 contains 14 residues. Germline assignment: CDR1 SGHTA and CDR2 FQGNSA. This CDR3 reads CASSLAPSGDTQYF. In DNA form, the CDR3 reads TGTGCCAGCAGCTTAGCTCCTAGCGGGGATACGCAGTATTTT.

The V and J genes are TRBV24-1 and TRBJ2-3; D might be TRBD1 (5 bases). The V end was cut by 3 bases, the J end by 0 bases, with 9 bases between. The CDR3 has 15 amino acids. Germline CDR1 and CDR2: KGHDR and SFDVKD. CDR3 sequence (DNA): TGTGCCACCAGTGATCCCCGGACAAGCACAGATACGCAGTATTTT. It codes for CATSDPRTSTDTQYF.

This clonotype showed up just a few times. The gene calls are TRBV9 and TRBJ2-1; D tentatively reads TRBD1 or TRBD2 (7 bases each). The germline gives CDR1 SGDLS, CDR2 YYNGEE. V dropped 0 bases and J dropped 4 bases, with 14 bases sitting between them. The CDR3 is 16 amino acids. This CDR3 is CASSVAQGGPYNEQFF. The CDR3 nucleotides are TGTGCCAGCAGCGTAGCTCAGGGGGGGCCGTACAATGAGCAGTTCTTC. The full variable domain, with the rest looked up from reference TRBV9 and TRBJ2-1, is DSGVTQTPKHLITATGQRVTLRCSPRSGDLSVYWYQQSLDQGLQFLIQYYNGEERAKGNILERFSAQQFPDLHSELNLSSLELGDSALYFCASSVAQGGPYNEQFFGPGTRLTVL.

This chain joins TRBV20-1 and TRBJ2-1, with D possibly being TRBD2 (6 bases). This CDR3 region has 11 residues. Trimming shortened V by 3 bases and J by 12 bases, and 12 bases separated the two germline ends. Germline V gene sequence: CDR1 DFQATT, CDR2 SNEGSKA (reference sequence). CDR3 region: CSARKGTLQFF. The DNA of the CDR3 is TGCAGTGCTAGGAAGGGGACTCTGCAGTTCTTC.

This clonotype was counted many times. The chain is built from TRBV7-8 and TRBJ2-1; 7 positions match TRBD2. V trimming: 5 bases; J trimming: 7 bases; junction bases outside the gene matches: 5. The CDR3 totals 13 residues. CDR1 and CDR2 from the germline V gene are SGHVS and FQNEAQ. Here the CDR3 DNA reads TGTGCCAGCAGCCCGCGGGAGCGGAATGAGCAGTTCTTC. Translation: CASSPRERNEQFF.

This clonotype was observed at least ten times. V and J are TRBV9 and TRBJ2-1; D is uncertain. CDR3 length: 16 residues. V shed 4 bases and J shed 4 bases, with 18 bases lying between them. Germline V gene lookup returns CDR1 SGDLS and CDR2 YYNGEE. The CDR3 protein is CASSSRPIGPYNEQFF. DNA of the CDR3: TGTGCCAGCAGCTCGCGACCGATTGGGCCTTACAATGAGCAGTTCTTC.

The chain recombines TRBV2 with TRBJ1-1; possible D gene TRBD1, 5 bases. The V and J ends lost 8 bases and 11 bases respectively, with 15 bases between them. This CDR3 is 11 amino acids long. Germline loops: CDR1 SNHLY, CDR2 FYNNEI. The CDR3 loop is CASGGSREAFF. CDR3 in DNA: TGTGCCAGCGGGGGGTCTCGGGAGGCTTTCTTT.

The chain combines TRBV2 with TRBJ2-1; TRBD1 aligns across 9 bases. CDR1 and CDR2 (germline): SNHLY, FYNNEI. The CDR3 has 14 residues. Trimming took 5 bases from V and 9 from J; bases not matched to a gene: 8. CDR3 coding DNA: TGTGCCAGCAGTACATTGGACAGGGGTGGTGAGCAGTTCTTC. Protein: CASSTLDRGGEQFF.

The gene calls are TRBV10-3 and TRBJ2-2; 7 bases agree with TRBD1. The J segment lost 3 bases and the V segment lost 3 bases, leaving 4 bases of the junction unmatched. Germline CDR1 reads ENHRY; CDR2 reads SYGVKD. This CDR3 spans 15 amino acids. The CDR3: CAISEHDRDTGELFF. The CDR3 bases are TGTGCCATCAGTGAACATGACAGGGACACCGGGGAGCTGTTTTTT.

This clonotype was picked up many times. The J gene is TRBJ2-2, the V gene TRBV25-1; the match to TRBD1 covers 10 bases. Trimming removed 4 bases from V and 7 bases from J; junction bases left unmatched: 6. The length of the CDR3 is 15 residues. Germline values: CDR1 MGHDK, CDR2 SYGVNS. Here the CDR3 reads CASSGRQGAGGELFF. As DNA, the CDR3 is TGTGCCAGCAGTGGCCGACAGGGGGCAGGCGGGGAGCTGTTTTTT.

The chain carries TRBV7-2 and TRBJ2-7; 12 bases align to TRBD2. The CDR3 consists of 17 residues. The V segment lost 0 bases and the J segment 1 base; nucleotides outside the gene matches: 4. Germline CDR1 and CDR2: SGHTA and FQGNSA. In DNA, the CDR3 is TGTGCCAGCAGCTTAGCGCCCGGACTAGCGGGATCCTACGAGCAGTACTTC. This translates into CASSLAPGLAGSYEQYF. The full variable domain, with the rest looked up from reference TRBV7-2 and TRBJ2-7, is GAGVSQSPSNKVTEKGKDVELRCDPISGHTALYWYRQSLGQGLEFLIYFQGNSAPDKSGLPSDRFSAERTGGSVSTLTIQRTQQEDSAVYLCASSLAPGLAGSYEQYFGPGTRLTVT.

The genes are TRBV28 and TRBJ1-6; D is uncertain. V gave up 6 bases and J gave up 4 bases, with 10 bases separating them. The CDR3 covers 14 residues. The germline gives CDR1 MDHEN, CDR2 SYDVKM. The CDR3: CASRDQLYNSPLHF. The DNA for the CDR3 is TGTGCCAGCAGGGATCAGCTATATAATTCACCCCTCCACTTT.

This clonotype was seen only a few times. V usage is TRBV5-1 and J usage is TRBJ2-3; D tentatively fits TRBD1 or TRBD2 (5 bases each). Trimming left V 4 bases short and J 2 bases short, with 14 bases between. The CDR3 runs to 15 residues. Germline CDR1 and CDR2: SGHRS and YFSETQ. The CDR3 DNA reads TGCGCCAGCAGCCGGGACGCCACAGTCACAGATACGCAGTATTTT. Its protein is CASSRDATVTDTQYF.

The CDR3 DNA reads TGTGCCAGCAGCCAAATAAACGTAGGGCGGGAGGGCTACACCTTC. Its translation is CASSQINVGREGYTF. This sequence joins TRBV4-2 and TRBJ1-2, with unresolved D. Looked up from germline, CDR1 is LGHNA and CDR2 is YNFKEQ. Trimming took 2 bases from V and 8 from J, leaving 18 bases between them. The CDR3 consists of 15 residues.

This clonotype turned up a few times. This chain connects TRBV20-1 to TRBJ2-7; the match to TRBD2 covers 10 bases. Germline CDR1 is DFQATT and CDR2 is SNEGSKA (reference sequence). The V and J ends lost 5 bases and 4 bases, in that order; junction bases with no gene match: 2. The CDR3 has 12 amino acids. The DNA of the CDR3 is TGCAGTGCTGGACTAGCGGAGTACGAGCAGTACTTC. It is translated as CSAGLAEYEQYF.